One sample yielded the 9 T cell receptor beta chains listed below, sequenced in a study of blood T cell repertoires in COVID-19 (TCRdb year 2020). Receptor amplification or capture employed the immunoSEQ multiplex PCR assay. TCRdb mirrors the immuneACCESS table, restricted to in-frame sequences. Some clones are absent from its copies; in checked studies, under half trace to an unresolved V gene, and the reason for the others is unknown. The sample includes under 300,000 clones, with just over 85% observed a single time. About 2% of the sample is taken by the ten largest. Sequenced material: peripheral blood. These receptors came from a young man who had recovered from COVID-19.

The rearrangement joins TRBV11-3 to TRBJ2-2; possible D gene TRBD2, 6 bases. CDR3 size: 15 residues. Germline V lookup: CDR1 SGHNT, CDR2 YENEEA. V lost 5 bases, J lost 5 bases, and 15 bases lay in between. CDR3 coding DNA: TGTGCCAGCAGCCGTAATATGGGGGGAACCGGGGAGCTGTTTTTT. Protein sequence: CASSRNMGGTGELFF.

The rearrangement joins TRBV29-1 to TRBJ1-1; a weak D match, TRBD1 (5 bases). V was cut by 5 bases and J by 5 bases, with 12 bases left in between. The CDR3 is made up of 12 amino acids. Germline values: CDR1 SQVTM, CDR2 ANQGSEA. The CDR3: CSVTRVPTEAFF. In nucleotides, the CDR3 is TGCAGCGTTACCAGGGTCCCAACTGAAGCTTTCTTT.

The chain has TRBV5-4 and TRBJ2-1; TRBD1 matches 9 bases. The V gene end was trimmed by 4 bases and the J gene end by 3 bases; junction bases not matched to a gene: 5. Germline values: CDR1 SGHNT, CDR2 YYREEE (reference sequence). This CDR3 spans 15 amino acids. The CDR3 region is CASSLPGQGYNEQFF. The CDR3, as DNA: TGTGCCAGCAGCCTGCCGGGACAGGGCTACAATGAGCAGTTCTTC.

The V gene is TRBV20-1, the J gene TRBJ1-2; the D is unclear. V lost 3 bases and J lost 4, with 12 bases in between. This CDR3 is 13 amino acids long. CDR1 is DFQATT and CDR2 is SNEGSKA in the germline V gene (reference sequence). CDR3 protein: CSASLQEVYGYTF. The CDR3 DNA sequence: TGCAGTGCTAGTCTTCAGGAGGTCTATGGCTACACCTTC.

V and J are TRBV28 and TRBJ1-4; weak D call: TRBD1 (6 bases). The germline CDR1 and CDR2 sequences are MDHEN and SYDVKM. The length of the CDR3 is 15 residues. V was trimmed by 5 bases and J by 3 bases, leaving 13 bases between them. In nucleotides, the CDR3 is TGTGCCAGCAGTCCTAGCAGGGGTCCTAATGAAAAACTGTTTTTT. Translated: CASSPSRGPNEKLFF.

The chain links TRBV4-1 to TRBJ1-4; no clear D gene. V was cut by 0 bases and J by 13 bases, with 9 bases left in between. Germline assignment: CDR1 MGHRA and CDR2 YSYEKL. CDR3 length: 12 residues. CDR3 in amino acids: CASSQDEVLLFF. CDR3 bases: TGCGCCAGCAGCCAAGATGAGGTTTTACTGTTTTTT.

The chain employs TRBV7-6 and TRBJ2-2, with TRBD2 matching 7 bases. The CDR3 has 15 residues. The J segment lost 7 bases and the V segment lost 5 bases, leaving 10 bases of the junction unmatched. Germline loops: CDR1 SGHVS, CDR2 FNYEAQ. CDR3 nucleotides: TGTGCCAGCAGCCAAAACTGGGGAGGGATCGGGGAGCTGTTTTTT. Its protein product is CASSQNWGGIGELFF.

V gene TRBV10-3 combines with J gene TRBJ2-3; 10 positions agree with TRBD2. This CDR3 is 17 amino acids long. J was trimmed by 8 bases and V by 2 bases; bases with no gene match: 13. Germline assignment: CDR1 ENHRY and CDR2 SYGVKD. The CDR3 DNA reads TGTGCCATCAGTGAGGTGGAAGCGGGGGGGAGGGGACCTACGCAGTATTTT. Translated: CAISEVEAGGRGPTQYF.

The chain carries TRBV5-5 and TRBJ1-2; D not resolved. Between the trimmed V and J ends, which lost 5 bases and 6 bases, there was a span of 8 bases. The length of the CDR3 is 11 residues. Per the germline V gene, CDR1 is SGHKS and CDR2 is YYEKEE (reference sequence). The CDR3, as DNA: TGTGCCAGCAGTAGACGGGATGGCTACACCTTC. The encoded protein is CASSRRDGYTF. Together with reference TRBV5-5 and TRBJ1-2, the CDR3 gives the full variable domain: DAGVTQSPTHLIKTRGQQVTLRCSPISGHKSVSWYQQVLGQGPQFIFQYYEKEERGRGNFPDRFSARQFPNYSSELNVNALLLGDSALYLCASSRRDGYTFGSGTRLTVV.